Listed below are T cell receptor beta chains from one sample, sequenced in a study of CD4+ T cells in melanoma. Profiling relied on immunoSEQ multiplex PCR, and the TCRdb table lists in-frame clones only, not all of them. The sample contains about 10,000 clones, around 62% of which appear only once. The specimen sequenced was cells from a culture (not recorded whether cultured in vitro). Receptor source: a human donor with melanoma. CDR3s include the opening cysteine and the closing phenylalanine or tryptophan. A D gene is named only where the DNA matches it firmly. A clone size is listed for some rows: how often the clone was seen (once, few, many), or a class if it is expanded.

V gene	clone size	J gene	D gene	CDR3 DNA	CDR3 protein
TRBV2	.	TRBJ1-2	TRBD1	TGTGCCAGCAGTGAAATAAGGGGGCCAAGCTATGGCTACACCTTC	CASSEIRGPSYGYTF
TRBV4-1	.	TRBJ2-3	.	TGCGCCAGCAGAAGTATACCGGGGCAAGGGGCCGATACGCAGTATTTT	CASRSIPGQGADTQYF
TRBV27	.	TRBJ2-2	TRBD2	TGTGCCAGCAGTACAACGGGACTAGCCACCACCGGGGAGCTGTTTTTT	CASSTTGLATTGELFF
TRBV27	few	TRBJ1-1	.	TGTGCCAGCAGTGCTTGGTGGGACGGTGAAGCTTTCTTT	CASSAWWDGEAFF
TRBV7-2	.	TRBJ2-7	TRBD2	TGTGCCAGCAGCTTAGCGCGTAGTAGCGGGGTCTCTTACTACGAGCAGTACTTC	CASSLARSSGVSYYEQYF
TRBV6-5	.	TRBJ2-7	.	TGTGCCAGCACCGGGACAACCTACGAGCAGTACTTC	CASTGTTYEQYF
TRBV7-2	.	TRBJ2-3	TRBD2	TGTGCCAGCAGGCCTCGGACTAGCGCAGATACGCAGTATTTT	CASRPRTSADTQYF
TRBV10-3	.	TRBJ1-6	.	TGTGCCATCAGTGGCTTTGAGGGGAGCGATTCACCCCTCCACTTT	CAISGFEGSDSPLHF
TRBV5-7	.	TRBJ2-1	TRBD1	TGTGCCAGCAGCCAAGTCGAACAGGGGGGAAATGAGCAGTTCTTC	CASSQVEQGGNEQFF
TRBV30	.	TRBJ1-6	.	TGTGCCTGGAGCGTAGGGCCGGCGTCCCTCCACTTT	CAWSVGPASLHF
TRBV5-1	.	TRBJ2-6	TRBD1	TGCGCCAGCAGCCACAGGGGAAGGACTGGGGCCAACGTCCTGACTTTC	CASSHRGRTGANVLTF
TRBV10-2	.	TRBJ2-3	.	TGCGCCAGCACTCGAGAGGGGGGTGGAGATACGCAGTATTTT	CASTREGGGDTQYF
TRBV19	.	TRBJ1-1	TRBD1	TGTGCCAGTAGCCGCGGACAGGGCATAATTGAAGCTTTCTTT	CASSRGQGIIEAFF
TRBV5-1	once	TRBJ1-2	.	TGCGCCAGCAGCTCGGCCCTAGAAGATAACTATGGCTACACCTTC	CASSSALEDNYGYTF
TRBV9	.	TRBJ1-2	.	TGTGCCAGCAGCGTAGCCGGGATTCCTAACTATGGCTACACCTTC	CASSVAGIPNYGYTF
TRBV18	.	TRBJ2-7	TRBD1	TGTGCCAGCTCACCTTCGGGACAGGGTCGCGAGCAGTACTTC	CASSPSGQGREQYF
TRBV6-1	.	TRBJ2-7	.	TGTGCCAGCAGTACCGCGACAGTGCAGTACTTC	CASSTATVQYF
TRBV5-4	few	TRBJ1-1	.	TGTGCCAGCAGCACGGAAAACACTGAAGCTTTCTTT	CASSTENTEAFF
TRBV4-1	.	TRBJ2-3	.	TGCGCCAGCAGCCAAGACAGGTCTAGGGATACGCAGTATTTT	CASSQDRSRDTQYF
TRBV7-2	.	TRBJ2-2	.	TGTGCCAGCAGCTTAGTGGCTAGGGGCACCGGGGAGCTGTTTTTT	CASSLVARGTGELFF
TRBV19	.	TRBJ1-2	.	TGTGCCAGTAGTATAGGCCACGCGTGGGCCTCCAACTCTATCGGTGGCTACACCTTC	CASSIGHAWASNSIGGYTF
TRBV5-8	.	TRBJ2-3	TRBD2	TGTGCCAGCAGCCGATCCTCAGCGGGGGGCCTGTCGGATACGCAGTATTTT	CASSRSSAGGLSDTQYF
TRBV10-3	.	TRBJ1-2	.	TGTGCCATCAGTCAGGACAGCAACTATGGCTACACCTTC	CAISQDSNYGYTF
TRBV11-1	.	TRBJ2-3	.	TGTGCCAGCAGCTTAAGAACAGCCAGCCGCACAGATACGCAGTATTTT	CASSLRTASRTDTQYF
TRBV10-2	.	TRBJ2-7	TRBD2	TGCGCCAGCTCGGGAGGAGTAGCGGGGGCATCCTACGAGCAGTACTTC	CASSGGVAGASYEQYF
TRBV19	.	TRBJ1-2	.	TGTGCCAGTACATGGGCCTATGGCTACACCTTC	CASTWAYGYTF
TRBV5-6	few	TRBJ2-2	.	TGTGCCAGCAGCTTAGTACAGAGTAACACCGGGGAGCTGTTTTTT	CASSLVQSNTGELFF
TRBV7-2	.	TRBJ1-1	.	TGTGCCAGCAGACTAGGCCCGAACACTGAAGCTTTCTTT	CASRLGPNTEAFF
TRBV6-5	.	TRBJ2-4	.	TGTGCCAGCAGTTTAGAGACAGGTCACATTCAGTACTTC	CASSLETGHIQYF
TRBV18	.	TRBJ2-1	.	TGTGCCAGCTCACCTAGCCGGGATGAGCAGTTCTTC	CASSPSRDEQFF
TRBV30	.	TRBJ2-1	TRBD2	TGTGCCTGGAGTGTACTAGCGGGGATCTACAATGAGCAGTTCTTC	CAWSVLAGIYNEQFF
TRBV5-1	few	TRBJ1-3	.	TGCGCCAGCAGCCGTCTGGACATCAACTCTGGAAACACCATATATTTT	CASSRLDINSGNTIYF
TRBV11-2	.	TRBJ2-5	TRBD2	TGTGCCAGCAGTCCTAGCGGGGGCGCGGAGACCCAGTACTTC	CASSPSGGAETQYF
TRBV4-1	once	TRBJ2-1	.	TGCGCCAGCAGCCAACGGGAAAGAGGCGATGAGCAGTTCTTC	CASSQRERGDEQFF
TRBV4-1	.	TRBJ2-3	.	TGCGCCAGCAGCCAGAGGGGGAACCCTAGCACAGATACGCAGTATTTT	CASSQRGNPSTDTQYF
TRBV10-3	.	TRBJ1-1	TRBD1	TGTGCCATCAGTGAGGGACAGGGGGGTAGGGCTTTCTTT	CAISEGQGGRAFF
TRBV6-6	.	TRBJ1-1	.	TGTGCCAGCAGGTGGGAGGGGGACACTGAAGCTTTCTTT	CASRWEGDTEAFF
TRBV9	.	TRBJ2-5	.	TGTGCCAGCAGCGTTCGGGCAAAAGAGACCCAGTACTTC	CASSVRAKETQYF
TRBV5-6	.	TRBJ2-7	TRBD1	TGTGCCAGCAGCTTCTCTCTGGACAGGGGGTTCTACGAGCAGTACTTC	CASSFSLDRGFYEQYF
TRBV30	.	TRBJ1-6	.	TGTGCCTGGAGCCCGGGTGGAAGCTCACCCCTCCACTTT	CAWSPGGSSPLHF